This T cell receptor beta chain was obtained from a study of blood T cell repertoires in COVID-19. Germline V gene data show CDR1 as GTSNPN and CDR2 as SVGIG (reference sequence). V was pared by 3 bases and J by 6 bases, with 20 bases between. The CDR3 has 16 residues. Sequenced by immunoSEQ multiplex PCR; TCRdb stores in-frame clones only, minus some. The table lists approximately 190,000 clones, around 83% of them singletons. This TCR was sampled from a woman in her 40s with acute or convalescent COVID-19. Sequences were obtained from peripheral blood. The chain combines TRBV30 with TRBJ1-4, with D possibly TRBD1 on 5 matching bases. The CDR3 DNA follows: TGTGCCTGGAGCGCCGACCCGGGCGGGGGGTATGAAAAACTGTTTTTT. As protein: CAWSADPGGGYEKLFF.